Below, 24 T cell receptor beta chains from the same sample are listed, as sequenced in a study of stem cell transplantation in POMP-related autoinflammatory disease. The repertoire was sequenced with immunoSEQ multiplex PCR; TCRdb's copy has only in-frame clones and lacks some. In the table there are roughly 8,500 clones, 90% to 95% of which are singletons. What these receptors recognize is not known. Overall study findings and caveats: Patients with PRAID showed a restricted number of unique TRB V-J gene pairings. PRAID patients trended toward lower TRB diversity and higher clonality in all analyzed T-cell subsets.

The starting material was CD8+ T cells from PBMCs, obtained before stem cell transplantation. The receptors stem from a human donor with POMP-related autoinflammation and immune dysregulation (PRAID).

This chain joins TRBV4-1 and TRBJ1-5; D might be TRBD1 (6 bases). V was trimmed by 4 bases and J by 7 bases, leaving 11 bases between them. The CDR3 sequence is 13 residues long. Germline CDR1 MGHRA, CDR2 YSYEKL. This CDR3 reads CASSRQQGQPQHF. The DNA for the CDR3 is TGCGCCAGCAGCCGGCAGCAGGGGCAGCCCCAGCATTTT.

V gene TRBV27 combines with J gene TRBJ1-5; D perhaps matches TRBD1 (6 bases). V dropped 8 bases and J dropped 6 bases, with 17 bases sitting between them. The CDR3 extends over 14 amino acids. Germline CDR1 MNHEY, CDR2 SMNVEV (reference sequence). CDR3 region: CASRFSGGGQPQHF. DNA for the CDR3: TGTGCCAGCCGATTCTCGGGGGGCGGTCAGCCCCAGCATTTT.

The V and J genes are TRBV4-2 and TRBJ2-1; TRBD2 agrees at 8 bases. Germline loops: CDR1 LGHNA, CDR2 YNFKEQ. The CDR3 extends over 15 amino acids. V was pared by 1 base and J by 4 bases, with 3 bases of the junction left unmatched. The CDR3 DNA reads as TGTGCCAGCAGCCAAGCGGGAGGGCCTTACAATGAGCAGTTCTTC. Its protein is CASSQAGGPYNEQFF.

This chain uses TRBV9 with TRBJ2-7; tentative D call: TRBD2 (5 bases). In germline, CDR1 is SGDLS, CDR2 YYNGEE. The CDR3 has 15 amino acids. Deletions cut 3 bases from V and 4 bases from J, with 17 bases between. Written as DNA, the CDR3 is TGTGCCAGCAGCGCCTCCGGGCCTAGAGGGTACGAGCAGTACTTC. Translation: CASSASGPRGYEQYF. Based on the CDR3 plus reference TRBV9 and TRBJ2-7, the full variable domain is DSGVTQTPKHLITATGQRVTLRCSPRSGDLSVYWYQQSLDQGLQFLIQYYNGEERAKGNILERFSAQQFPDLHSELNLSSLELGDSALYFCASSASGPRGYEQYFGPGTRLTVT.

The chain carries TRBV27 and TRBJ2-7, with no clear D. The CDR3 sequence is 15 residues long. Per the germline V gene, CDR1 is MNHEY and CDR2 is SMNVEV (reference sequence). V shed 1 base and J shed 3 bases, with 13 bases lying between them. The CDR3 sequence: CASSLYFGQFYEQYF. The CDR3 nucleotides are TGTGCCAGCAGTTTATATTTCGGTCAGTTCTACGAGCAGTACTTC.

The J gene is TRBJ2-7, the V gene TRBV7-8; D ambiguous. The CDR3 spans 12 residues. The ends were cut back, 3 bases at V and 3 bases at J, with 6 bases in the middle. Germline lookup yields CDR1 SGHVS and CDR2 FQNEAQ. DNA of the CDR3: TGTGCCAGCAGCTTGGAAGTCTACGAGCAGTACTTC. It codes for CASSLEVYEQYF.

The chain links TRBV27 to TRBJ1-6; D uncertain. This CDR3 has 14 residues. V lost 3 bases and J lost 8, with 11 bases in between. Germline CDR1 MNHEY, CDR2 SMNVEV (reference sequence). CDR3 loop: CASSFDNGDSPLHF. In DNA form, the CDR3 reads TGTGCCAGCAGTTTCGATAATGGTGATTCACCCCTCCACTTT.

The CDR3 DNA reads as TGTGCCAGCAGCTTTGGGACAGATACGCAGTATTTT. Translated, it gives CASSFGTDTQYF. The gene calls are TRBV7-9 and TRBJ2-3, with D unresolved. This CDR3 spans 12 amino acids. V lost 3 bases to trimming and J lost 3 bases, with 4 bases between them. From germline, CDR1 is SEHNR and CDR2 FQNEAQ (reference sequence).

The J gene is TRBJ2-1, the V gene TRBV19; D perhaps matches TRBD2 (5 bases). This CDR3 contains 16 residues. V lost 3 bases, J lost 6 bases, and 18 bases lay in between. Germline CDR1 is LNHDA and CDR2 is SQIVND (reference sequence). CDR3 bases: TGTGCCAGTAGTATTTCTAGCCCCCGGAGGTTCAATGAGCAGTTCTTC. Translated: CASSISSPRRFNEQFF.

The chain has TRBV6-1 and TRBJ1-2, with D possibly TRBD1 on 6 matching bases. Per the germline V gene, CDR1 is MNHNS and CDR2 is SASEGT. V gave up 2 bases and J gave up 6 bases, with 19 bases separating them. The CDR3 has 16 amino acids. CDR3 coding DNA: TGTGCCAGCAGTGAATCAGGAGGGGGAAGACTAAATGGCTACACCTTC. Amino acids: CASSESGGGRLNGYTF.

The gene calls are TRBV27 and TRBJ1-5; D is undetermined. The germline V and J ends were trimmed by 4 bases and 0 bases, with 7 bases remaining between them. The CDR3 is 14 amino acids. Germline values: CDR1 MNHEY, CDR2 SMNVEV (reference sequence). As DNA, the CDR3 is TGTGCCAGCAGTTCGGCCGATAGCAATCAGCCCCAGCATTTT. Residues: CASSSADSNQPQHF.

This chain uses TRBV27 with TRBJ2-2; either TRBD1 or TRBD2 may fit D (6 bases each). Trimming cost V 3 bases and J 7 bases, with 12 bases left between them. The CDR3 covers 14 residues. CDR1 is MNHEY and CDR2 is SMNVEV in the germline V gene (reference sequence). As DNA, the CDR3 is TGTGCCAGCAGTTTCCGGGGGCACGGCGGGGAGCTGTTTTTT. Amino acid sequence: CASSFRGHGGELFF.

V is TRBV5-4 and J is TRBJ2-5; 7 bases are a match to TRBD1. The CDR3 consists of 13 residues. CDR1 and CDR2 (germline): SGHNT, YYREEE (reference sequence). The J segment lost 9 bases and the V segment lost 4 bases, leaving 9 bases of the junction unmatched. The CDR3, as DNA: TGTGCCAGCAGCCCTGGACAGGTTGGCGCCCAGTACTTC. Protein: CASSPGQVGAQYF.

The chain carries TRBV7-9 and TRBJ2-3; D gene uncertain. Trimming removed 0 bases at V and 6 bases at J, with 1 base between. This CDR3 has 11 amino acids. The germline gives CDR1 SEHNR, CDR2 FQNEAQ (reference sequence). The CDR3 protein is CASSLADTQYF. CDR3 coding DNA: TGTGCCAGCAGCTTAGCGGATACGCAGTATTTT. Full variable domain (missing parts from reference TRBV7-9 and TRBJ2-3): DTGVSQNPRHKITKRGQNVTFRCDPISEHNRLYWYRQTLGQGPEFLTYFQNEAQLEKSRLLSDRFSAERPKGSFSTLEIQRTEQGDSAMYLCASSLADTQYFGPGTRLTVL.

V usage is TRBV10-2 and J usage is TRBJ1-2, with D uncertain. With 2 bases removed from V and 5 bases from J, the gap between germline ends came to 12 bases. This CDR3 contains 14 residues. Germline assignment: CDR1 WSHSY and CDR2 SAAADI. The CDR3, as DNA: TGCGCCAGCAGTGAGAGCCCCAGAGGGTATGGCTACACCTTC. Amino acid sequence: CASSESPRGYGYTF.

This clone was detected only once. The genes are TRBV5-1 and TRBJ2-5, with 14 bases aligning to TRBD2. From germline, CDR1 is SGHRS and CDR2 YFSETQ. The V gene end was trimmed by 4 bases and the J gene end by 0 bases; junction bases not matched to a gene: 8. The CDR3 length is 18 residues. DNA of the CDR3: TGCGCCAGCAGCCTCGGACTAGCGGGGGGCCGGTACCAAGAGACCCAGTACTTC. Translated, it gives CASSLGLAGGRYQETQYF.

The genes are TRBV4-1 and TRBJ2-1, with D perhaps matching TRBD1 or TRBD2 (5 bases each). V was shortened by 0 bases and J by 0 bases, with 6 bases between the two germline ends. Germline V CDR1 and CDR2: MGHRA, YSYEKL. This CDR3 is 15 amino acids long. The CDR3 loop reads CASSQEGVSYNEQFF. CDR3 in DNA: TGCGCCAGCAGCCAAGAGGGGGTCTCCTACAATGAGCAGTTCTTC.

This chain links TRBV28 with TRBJ2-1, with 12 bases fitting TRBD2. V lost 6 bases and J lost 9; bases outside the gene matches: 6. There are 14 residues in the CDR3. Germline CDR1 reads MDHEN; CDR2 reads SYDVKM. The CDR3 bases are TGTGCCAGCAGGGTACTAGCGGGAGGTACTGAGCAGTTCTTC. It translates to CASRVLAGGTEQFF.

The J gene is TRBJ2-5, the V gene TRBV7-9; the D gene is possibly TRBD2 (6 bases). The CDR3 has 15 residues. The germline V gene encodes CDR1 SEHNR and CDR2 FQNEAQ (reference sequence). Trimming shortened V by 5 bases and J by 1 base, and 14 bases separated the two germline ends. CDR3 DNA: TGTGCCAGCAGCGAAACCTGGAGGGGCCAAGAGACCCAGTACTTC. This sequence encodes CASSETWRGQETQYF.

V gene TRBV28 combines with J gene TRBJ1-2, with D possibly matching TRBD1 (5 bases). This CDR3 contains 16 residues. Per germline, CDR1 MDHEN and CDR2 SYDVKM. Trimming cost V 4 bases and J 1 base, with 16 bases left between them. CDR3 loop: CASSYMGDLYNYGYTF. CDR3 coding DNA: TGTGCCAGCAGTTATATGGGGGACCTTTATAACTATGGCTACACCTTC.

The chain recombines TRBV27 with TRBJ2-7; 9 bases agree with TRBD1. This CDR3 spans 15 amino acids. V lost 5 bases, J lost 6 bases, and 11 bases stayed unmatched. Germline assignment: CDR1 MNHEY and CDR2 SMNVEV (reference sequence). Written as DNA, the CDR3 is TGTGCCAGCAGTCCCATCGGGACAGGGTTTTCCGAGCAGTACTTC. It is translated as CASSPIGTGFSEQYF.

CDR3 in DNA: TGTGCCAGCAGTGGTCTGTCGAGGGGGGTTGAAGCTTTCTTT. This gives the protein CASSGLSRGVEAFF. The V gene is TRBV25-1, the J gene TRBJ1-1, with D possibly being TRBD1 (6 bases). CDR1 is MGHDK, CDR2 SYGVNS, per germline. The CDR3 contains 14 residues. V was shortened by 4 bases and J by 7 bases, with 16 bases between the two germline ends.

This chain uses TRBV9 with TRBJ2-3; 10 bases align to TRBD2. From germline, CDR1 is SGDLS and CDR2 YYNGEE. J gave up 5 bases and V 3 bases, and 6 bases lay outside the gene matches. The CDR3 consists of 15 residues. CDR3 nucleotides: TGTGCCAGCAGCGCCAGCGGGAGGGCCGTAGATACGCAGTATTTT. This encodes CASSASGRAVDTQYF.

The chain recombines TRBV7-9 with TRBJ1-4; D may be TRBD1 (6 bases). Germline CDR1 is SEHNR and CDR2 is FQNEAQ (reference sequence). V lost 5 bases and J lost 0, with 19 bases in between. The CDR3 has 18 amino acids. CDR3 in amino acids: CASSPDRLQGATNEKLFF. DNA of the CDR3: TGTGCCAGCAGCCCCGATAGATTACAGGGTGCAACTAATGAAAAACTGTTTTTT.